Below, 12 T cell receptor beta chains from the same sample are listed, as sequenced in a study of blood T cell repertoires in COVID-19. The assay was immunoSEQ multiplex PCR, and TCRdb's table has in-frame clones only and misses some. Among around 230,000 clones, roughly 79% were seen once, and the ten largest hold over 14%. Sequences were obtained from PBMCs or T cells enriched from blood (not recorded which). The receptors here all came from a man aged 40-49 years who had recovered from COVID-19.

This chain joins TRBV6-5 and TRBJ1-2; TRBD1 might be the D (6 bases). Germline CDR1 reads MNHEY; CDR2 reads SVGAGI. The CDR3 extends over 14 amino acids. Trimming removed 6 bases at V and 11 bases at J, with 22 bases between. CDR3: CASRKQGSQGGYTF. CDR3 coding DNA: TGTGCCAGCAGAAAACAGGGTTCCCAGGGCGGGTACACCTTC.

This chain connects TRBV5-1 to TRBJ2-3, with TRBD2 matching 8 bases. CDR3 length equals 15 residues. J lost 0 bases, V lost 4 bases, and 4 bases had no gene match. Per germline, CDR1 SGHRS and CDR2 YFSETQ. CDR3 amino acids: CASSDPSGSTDTQYF. In DNA, the CDR3 is TGCGCCAGCAGCGATCCTAGCGGGAGCACAGATACGCAGTATTTT.

This clone appeared a single time. The V gene is TRBV7-9, the J gene TRBJ1-2, with 9 nucleotides matching TRBD1. V was pared by 3 bases and J by 8 bases, with 7 bases of the junction left unmatched. Per germline, CDR1 SEHNR and CDR2 FQNEAQ (reference sequence). The CDR3 runs 14 residues. CDR3 amino acids: CASSFGQGPLGYTF. DNA of the CDR3: TGTGCCAGCAGCTTCGGACAGGGGCCTCTCGGCTACACCTTC.

The CDR3 region is CASSFQGMPPGANVLTF. As DNA, the CDR3 is TGTGCCAGCAGCTTCCAGGGGATGCCGCCCGGGGCCAACGTCCTGACTTTC. The chain couples TRBV5-6 to TRBJ2-6, with a weak D call TRBD1 (6 bases). The CDR3 is 17 residues long. V lost 2 bases and J lost 4, with 16 bases in between. CDR1 SGHDT and CDR2 YYEEEE come from the germline V gene.

This clone was detected only a few times. The gene calls are TRBV4-3 and TRBJ2-1, with D tentatively TRBD2 (6 bases). Germline CDR1 and CDR2: LGHNA and YSLEER. Trimming shortened V by 3 bases and J by 2 bases, and 14 bases separated the two germline ends. This CDR3 is 16 amino acids long. The DNA of the CDR3 is TGCGCCAGCAGCCAGCGCCAGGGCGGGACCTACAATGAGCAGTTCTTC. Translation gives CASSQRQGGTYNEQFF.

The chain employs TRBV4-1 and TRBJ1-5, with a tentative D call TRBD1 (5 bases). Germline V gene sequence: CDR1 MGHRA, CDR2 YSYEKL. CDR3 length: 16 residues. Trimming stripped 4 bases from V and 4 bases from J, with 17 bases between. CDR3 loop: CASSLTPGLGNQPQHF. The CDR3 nucleotides are TGCGCCAGCAGCCTTACTCCGGGACTCGGGAATCAGCCCCAGCATTTT.

A single count supports this clone. Germline and junction disagree at one end, which may indicate a read error. The chain links TRBV19 to TRBJ2-7; D is possibly TRBD1 (5 bases). The germline V gene has CDR1 LNHDA and CDR2 SQIVND (reference sequence). This CDR3 is 14 amino acids long. The CDR3 sequence: CASSLVTDPYAQYF. In DNA form, the CDR3 reads TGTGCCAGTAGTTTAGTGACAGACCCCTACGCGCAGTACTTC.

The chain joins TRBV28 to TRBJ2-4; no definite D call. Germline CDR1 reads MDHEN; CDR2 reads SYDVKM. This CDR3 is 15 amino acids long. The V end was cut by 5 bases, the J end by 6 bases, with 17 bases between. This CDR3 reads CASSPPPRVGNIQYF. CDR3 nucleotide sequence: TGTGCCAGCAGTCCACCGCCCCGGGTCGGAAACATTCAGTACTTC. The complete variable domain, with remaining parts taken from reference TRBV28 and TRBJ2-4, reads DVKVTQSSRYLVKRTGEKVFLECVQDMDHENMFWYRQDPGLGLRLIYFSYDVKMKEKGDIPEGYSVSREKKERFSLILESASTNQTSMYLCASSPPPRVGNIQYFGAGTRLSVL.

In this sample, this clone turned up a few times. The chain combines TRBV27 with TRBJ2-7; 11 nucleotides match TRBD1. After removal of 3 bases from V and 0 bases from J, the junction contained 1 base not matched to a gene. In germline, CDR1 is MNHEY, CDR2 SMNVEV (reference sequence). This CDR3 contains 15 residues. CDR3: CASSFGTGGSYEQYF. CDR3 bases: TGTGCCAGCAGTTTCGGGACAGGGGGCTCCTACGAGCAGTACTTC.

This clone showed up just once. The chain employs TRBV7-2 and TRBJ1-1; 8 bases fit TRBD1. Unmatched junction bases numbered 1, after V lost 1 base and J lost 3 bases. Per the germline V gene, CDR1 is SGHTA and CDR2 is FQGNSA. The CDR3 contains 14 residues. CDR3 protein: CASSLDRGDTEAFF. CDR3 nucleotides: TGTGCCAGCAGCTTAGACAGGGGGGACACTGAAGCTTTCTTT.

As DNA, the CDR3 is TGTGCCAGCAGTTACCTTGGACAGGGCACAGATACGCAGTATTTT. Its protein product is CASSYLGQGTDTQYF. The J gene is TRBJ2-3, the V gene TRBV28, with 7 bases fitting TRBD1. CDR3 length equals 15 residues. In germline, CDR1 is MDHEN, CDR2 SYDVKM. V gave up 4 bases and J gave up 1 base; unmatched junction bases: 5.

The chain joins TRBV7-9 to TRBJ2-1; TRBD1 matches 7 bases. Germline V gene sequence: CDR1 SEHNR, CDR2 FQNEAQ (reference sequence). The V segment lost 2 bases and the J segment 3 bases; nucleotides outside the gene matches: 4. This CDR3 is built from 15 residues. This chain's CDR3 is CASSLRTGYYNEQFF. The CDR3 coding sequence is TGTGCCAGCAGCTTAAGGACAGGATACTACAATGAGCAGTTCTTC. Full variable domain (remainder filled in from reference TRBV7-9 and TRBJ2-1): DTGVSQNPRHKITKRGQNVTFRCDPISEHNRLYWYRQTLGQGPEFLTYFQNEAQLEKSRLLSDRFSAERPKGSFSTLEIQRTEQGDSAMYLCASSLRTGYYNEQFFGPGTRLTVL.